This T cell receptor (beta chain) comes out of a study of T cell responses to AZD1222 COVID-19 vaccine. A word on this clone: Its antigen is currently unknown.

The CDR3 runs 18 residues. Produced via immunoSEQ multiplex PCR; TCRdb's table is partial and in-frame only. The repertoire holds 85,000 to 120,000 clones, with 90% as singletons. Whole-study results and caveats: Among vaccine-associated CD4 TCRs, coverage spanned spike, with dominance at 160-218 and 743-854.

The TCR originated in an adult who received the AZD1222 COVID-19 vaccine. Here the sequenced sample was peripheral blood, taken 28 days after the second AZD1222 dose. The genes are TRBV21-1 and TRBJ1-4. TRBV21-1 is flagged as a pseudogene. The CDR3 sequence: CASSKNVVAPTTNEKLFF. CDR3 sequence (DNA): TGTGCCAGCAGCAAAAATGTGGTGGCGCCCACAACTAATGAAAAACTGTTTTTT.